Below, one TCR beta chain is given with its context. Germline V CDR1 and CDR2: DFQATT, SNEGSKA (reference sequence). The CDR3 is made up of 12 amino acids. TCRdb used MiXCR to reprocess the 5' RACE reads, holding one entry per CDR3 protein. The data show 55,000 to 75,000 distinct CDR3 sequences, around 30% seen once. The V call is TRBV20-1, the J call TRBJ1-5, with 9 bases identical to TRBD1. The sequence derives from a female donor with breast cancer. The specimen was tumor-infiltrating naive CD4+ T cells sorted from the breast tumor. Regarding subset: naive CD4+ T cells, CD4+CD45RA+CD25-. CDR3 nucleotide sequence: TGCAGGGCCGGGACAGGGAATCAGCCCCAGCATTTT. Encoded protein: CRAGTGNQPQHF.